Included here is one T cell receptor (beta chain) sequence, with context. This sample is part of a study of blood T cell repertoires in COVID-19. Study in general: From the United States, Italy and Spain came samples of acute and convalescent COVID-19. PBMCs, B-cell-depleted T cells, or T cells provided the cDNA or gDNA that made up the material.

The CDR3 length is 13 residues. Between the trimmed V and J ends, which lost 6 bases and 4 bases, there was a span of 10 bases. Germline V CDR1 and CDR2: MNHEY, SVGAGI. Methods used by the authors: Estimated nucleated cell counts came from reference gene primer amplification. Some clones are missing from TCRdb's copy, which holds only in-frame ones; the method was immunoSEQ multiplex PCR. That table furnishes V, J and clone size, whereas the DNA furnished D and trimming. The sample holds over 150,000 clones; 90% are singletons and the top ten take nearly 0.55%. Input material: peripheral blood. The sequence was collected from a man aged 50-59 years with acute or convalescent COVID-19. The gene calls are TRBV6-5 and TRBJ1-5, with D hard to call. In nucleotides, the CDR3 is TGTGCCAGCAGGCCAGTTCCTAATCAGCCCCAGCATTTT. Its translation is CASRPVPNQPQHF.